This T cell receptor (beta chain) was captured by sequencing in a study of PD-L1 blockade in urothelial cancer. Study information: Bladder-origin urothelial cancer in males described about 85% of the 29 patients. T cells numbered a median of approximately 150,000 in the blood samples.

Germline V gene data show CDR1 as LNHDA and CDR2 as SQIVND (reference sequence). Losses at the gene ends were 2 bases for V and 0 bases for J; bases not matched to a gene: 4. CDR3 length: 17 residues. Some clones are missing from TCRdb's copy, which holds only in-frame ones; the method was immunoSEQ multiplex PCR. Of about 39,000 clones listed, about 89% are singletons. The sample consisted of PBMCs, taken around atezolizumab (anti-PD-L1) treatment. The gene calls are TRBV19 and TRBJ2-1, with 10 bases that match TRBD2. This TCR was recovered from a man in his 60s with urothelial cancer. CDR3 protein: CASSIRTSGGSYNEQFF. CDR3 coding DNA: TGTGCCAGTAGTATAAGGACTAGCGGAGGCTCCTACAATGAGCAGTTCTTC.